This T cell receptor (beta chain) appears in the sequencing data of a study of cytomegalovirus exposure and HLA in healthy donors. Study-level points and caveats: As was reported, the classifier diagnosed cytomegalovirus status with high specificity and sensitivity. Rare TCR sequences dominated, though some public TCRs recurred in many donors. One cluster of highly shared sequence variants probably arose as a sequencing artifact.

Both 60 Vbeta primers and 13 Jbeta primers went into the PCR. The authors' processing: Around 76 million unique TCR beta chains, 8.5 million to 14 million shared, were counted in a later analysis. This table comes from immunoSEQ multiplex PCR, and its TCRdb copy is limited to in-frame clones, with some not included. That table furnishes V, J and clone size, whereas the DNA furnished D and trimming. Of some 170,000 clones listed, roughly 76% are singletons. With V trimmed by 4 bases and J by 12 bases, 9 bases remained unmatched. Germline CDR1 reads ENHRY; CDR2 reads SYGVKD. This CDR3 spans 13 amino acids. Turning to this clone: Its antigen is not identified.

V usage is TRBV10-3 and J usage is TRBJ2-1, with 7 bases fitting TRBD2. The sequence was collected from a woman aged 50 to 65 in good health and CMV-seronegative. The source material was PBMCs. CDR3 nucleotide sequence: TGTGCCATCAGTGGAAGACTAGCAGCGGTGCAGTTCTTC. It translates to CAISGRLAAVQFF.